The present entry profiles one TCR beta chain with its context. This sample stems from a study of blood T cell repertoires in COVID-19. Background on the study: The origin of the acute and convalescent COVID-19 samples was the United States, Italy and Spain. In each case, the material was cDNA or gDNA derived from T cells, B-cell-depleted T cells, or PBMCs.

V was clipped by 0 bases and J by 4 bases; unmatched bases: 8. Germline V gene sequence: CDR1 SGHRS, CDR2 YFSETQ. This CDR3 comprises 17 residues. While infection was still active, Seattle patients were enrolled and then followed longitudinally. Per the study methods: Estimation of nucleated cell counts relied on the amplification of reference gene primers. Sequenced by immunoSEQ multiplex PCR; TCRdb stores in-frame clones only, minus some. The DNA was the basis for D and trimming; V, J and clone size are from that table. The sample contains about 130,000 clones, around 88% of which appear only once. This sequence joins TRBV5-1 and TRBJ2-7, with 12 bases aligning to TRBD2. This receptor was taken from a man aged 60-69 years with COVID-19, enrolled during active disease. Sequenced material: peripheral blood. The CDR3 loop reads CASSLASTSGGLYEQYF. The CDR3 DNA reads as TGCGCCAGCAGCTTGGCCTCGACTAGCGGGGGCCTATACGAGCAGTACTTC.